Listed here are 10 T cell receptor beta chains from one sample, sequenced in a study of blood T cell repertoires in COVID-19. The method was immunoSEQ multiplex PCR; TCRdb's version includes in-frame clones alone and lacks a portion of them. The sample has 150,000 or so clones; 85% to 90% are singletons. Source material: peripheral blood. The receptor set was obtained from a man in his late teens or twenties with COVID-19, enrolled during active disease.

V usage is TRBV28 and J usage is TRBJ2-2; possible D gene TRBD1, 6 bases. V was pared by 6 bases and J by 5 bases, with 10 bases between. The CDR3 sequence is 13 residues long. Germline CDR1 is MDHEN and CDR2 is SYDVKM. CDR3 bases: TGTGCCAGCAGCACTACAGGGACCGGGGAGCTGTTTTTT. Amino acid sequence: CASSTTGTGELFF.

This sequence joins TRBV28 and TRBJ2-4; 12 bases map to TRBD1. The CDR3 totals 18 residues. Trimming at V came to 5 bases and at J to 2 bases, leaving 10 bases not matched to a gene. Germline V gene lookup returns CDR1 MDHEN and CDR2 SYDVKM. The CDR3: CASSPSRGTGGSKNIQYF. CDR3 coding DNA: TGTGCCAGCAGTCCCTCCCGCGGGACAGGGGGCTCCAAAAACATTCAGTACTTC. Complete variable domain (other parts from reference TRBV28 and TRBJ2-4): DVKVTQSSRYLVKRTGEKVFLECVQDMDHENMFWYRQDPGLGLRLIYFSYDVKMKEKGDIPEGYSVSREKKERFSLILESASTNQTSMYLCASSPSRGTGGSKNIQYFGAGTRLSVL.

This chain connects TRBV4-3 to TRBJ1-1; TRBD1 is a possible D gene (6 bases). The V end lost 6 bases, the J end lost 1 base, and 30 bases lay between the germline ends. Germline V gene sequence: CDR1 LGHNA, CDR2 YSLEER. The CDR3 has 20 amino acids. The CDR3: CASRRTGFFPSHGGNTEAFF. The CDR3 coding sequence is TGCGCCAGCAGACGTACAGGGTTCTTCCCTTCCCACGGTGGGAACACTGAAGCTTTCTTT.

The CDR3 DNA reads TGTGCCAGCAGTGAAGGACCAGGGGGTTCCCTCTCCTACGAGCAGTACTTC. It translates to CASSEGPGGSLSYEQYF. The rearrangement uses TRBV2 and TRBJ2-7; TRBD1 aligns across 7 bases. This CDR3 is built from 17 residues. V lost 1 base, J lost 0 bases, and 9 bases stayed unmatched. Germline-derived CDR1 and CDR2 are SNHLY and FYNNEI.

The rearrangement links TRBV28 to TRBJ2-1; TRBD2 agrees at 7 bases. This CDR3 contains 16 residues. Unmatched junction bases numbered 13, after V lost 4 bases and J lost 7 bases. CDR1 is MDHEN and CDR2 is SYDVKM in the germline V gene. The CDR3: CASSYILARLRNEQFF. As DNA, the CDR3 is TGTGCCAGCAGTTACATACTAGCGCGTCTTAGGAATGAGCAGTTCTTC.

The chain carries TRBV5-1 and TRBJ1-2, with 9 bases fitting TRBD1. This CDR3 spans 14 amino acids. The germline V gene has CDR1 SGHRS and CDR2 YFSETQ. V shed 4 bases, J shed 6 bases, and the junction held 7 bases outside the gene matches. The CDR3 loop is CASSIYGTGNGYTF. CDR3 nucleotide sequence: TGCGCCAGCAGCATTTACGGGACAGGGAATGGCTACACCTTC.

This clone was seen a handful of times. The chain has TRBV18 and TRBJ2-7, with TRBD1 identical over 7 bases. J gave up 2 bases and V 1 base, and 11 bases lay outside the gene matches. Germline CDR1 is KGHSH and CDR2 is LQKENI. The CDR3 loop spans 17 amino acids. The CDR3: CASSPRFEGQNPYEQYF. The CDR3 DNA is TGTGCCAGCTCACCACGATTTGAGGGACAGAATCCCTACGAGCAGTACTTC.

The DNA for the CDR3 is TGTGCCACCAGTGTCAGGGACAATGAGCAGTTCTTC. It yields the protein CATSVRDNEQFF. This chain uses TRBV24-1 with TRBJ2-1; a possible D gene is TRBD1 (5 bases). Germline CDR1 KGHDR, CDR2 SFDVKD. This CDR3 is built from 12 residues. V was clipped by 5 bases and J by 5 bases, with 6 bases between them.

The chain joins TRBV27 to TRBJ2-3, with TRBD1 matching 7 bases. The V and J ends lost 4 bases and 5 bases, in that order; junction bases with no gene match: 9. This CDR3 is built from 15 residues. Germline V gene data show CDR1 as MNHEY and CDR2 as SMNVEV (reference sequence). The CDR3 sequence is CASSSQNTGEDTQYF. In nucleotides, the CDR3 is TGTGCCAGCAGTTCCCAAAATACAGGGGAAGATACGCAGTATTTT.

The chain combines TRBV6-6 with TRBJ2-4, with TRBD1 as a possible D gene (6 bases). The V end lost 7 bases, the J end lost 0 bases, and 16 bases lay between the germline ends. The germline CDR1 and CDR2 sequences are MNHNY and SVGAGI (reference sequence). The CDR3 runs to 16 residues. The CDR3 reads CASTAGTSIAKNIQYF. The CDR3, as DNA: TGTGCCAGCACCGCAGGGACATCGATAGCCAAAAACATTCAGTACTTC.